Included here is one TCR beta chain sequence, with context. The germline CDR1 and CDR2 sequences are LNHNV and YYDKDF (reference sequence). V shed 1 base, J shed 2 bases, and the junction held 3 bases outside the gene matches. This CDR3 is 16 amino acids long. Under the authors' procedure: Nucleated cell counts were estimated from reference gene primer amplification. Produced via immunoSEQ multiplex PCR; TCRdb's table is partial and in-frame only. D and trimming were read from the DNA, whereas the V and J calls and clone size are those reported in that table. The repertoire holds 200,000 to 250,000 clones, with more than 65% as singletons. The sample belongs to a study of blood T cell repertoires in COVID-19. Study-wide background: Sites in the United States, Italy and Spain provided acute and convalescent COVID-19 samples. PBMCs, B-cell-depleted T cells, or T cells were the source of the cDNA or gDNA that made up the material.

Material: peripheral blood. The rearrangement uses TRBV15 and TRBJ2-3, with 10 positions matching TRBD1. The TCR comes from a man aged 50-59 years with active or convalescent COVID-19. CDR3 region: CATSRGTGGLTDTQYF. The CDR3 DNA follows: TGTGCCACCAGCAGAGGGACAGGGGGGCTCACAGATACGCAGTATTTT.